The next 29 T cell receptor beta chains were all read from a single sample in a study of blood T cell repertoires in COVID-19. Clones were sequenced by immunoSEQ multiplex PCR, and TCRdb holds only the in-frame ones, with some missing. The sample has fewer than 60,000 clones, 70% to 85% seen once. Sequenced sample: peripheral blood. Receptors originate from a man aged 60 to 69 with acute or convalescent COVID-19.

V usage is TRBV5-1 and J usage is TRBJ2-7; 7 positions agree with TRBD1. The CDR3 totals 12 residues. Germline V gives CDR1 SGHRS, CDR2 YFSETQ. Trimming at V came to 6 bases and at J to 5 bases, leaving 5 bases not matched to a gene. The CDR3 protein is CASTLTGDEQYF. The CDR3 DNA sequence: TGCGCCAGCACTCTAACAGGGGACGAGCAGTACTTC.

The CDR3 reads CASSLDREYYEQYF. CDR3 nucleotide sequence: TGCGCCAGCAGCCTGGACAGGGAATACTACGAGCAGTACTTC. The rearrangement uses TRBV5-1 and TRBJ2-7; 8 nucleotides match TRBD1. The CDR3 consists of 14 residues. The J segment lost 3 bases and the V segment lost 4 bases, leaving 6 bases of the junction unmatched. Germline CDR1 is SGHRS and CDR2 is YFSETQ.

The V and J genes are TRBV11-2 and TRBJ1-1; 7 positions agree with TRBD1. The germline V gene encodes CDR1 SGHAT and CDR2 FQNNGV. This CDR3 is built from 13 residues. Trimming removed 5 bases from V and 5 bases from J; junction bases left unmatched: 5. CDR3 sequence: CASSLTGRTEAFF. DNA for the CDR3: TGTGCCAGCAGCCTGACAGGGCGTACTGAAGCTTTCTTT.

This rearrangement joins TRBV18 to TRBJ1-4; tentative D call: TRBD1 (6 bases). There are 15 residues in the CDR3. V lost 1 base and J lost 0, with 6 bases in between. The germline V gene encodes CDR1 KGHSH and CDR2 LQKENI. Written as DNA, the CDR3 is TGTGCCAGCTCACCACGACAGGCAACTAATGAAAAACTGTTTTTT. Encoded protein: CASSPRQATNEKLFF.

This clone came up once. The gene calls are TRBV18 and TRBJ2-3; 8 nucleotides line up with TRBD2. The V segment lost 6 bases and the J segment 6 bases; nucleotides outside the gene matches: 8. This CDR3 is built from 14 residues. Looked up from germline, CDR1 is KGHSH and CDR2 is LQKENI. The CDR3 coding sequence is TGTGCCAGCTCCGGTAGCGGGGAGTCGGATACGCAGTATTTT. Its translation is CASSGSGESDTQYF. Looking up the rest from reference TRBV18 and TRBJ2-3 gives the full variable domain: NAGVMQNPRHLVRRRGQEARLRCSPMKGHSHVYWYRQLPEEGLKFMVYLQKENIIDESGMPKERFSAEFPKEGPSILRIQQVVRGDSAAYFCASSGSGESDTQYFGPGTRLTVL.

DNA for the CDR3: TGTGCCAGCAGCTTAGATTTTCTAGCGGGGGGTCTTGTAGATACGCAGTATTTT. Translated: CASSLDFLAGGLVDTQYF. The rearrangement joins TRBV11-2 to TRBJ2-3; TRBD2 matches at 11 bases. The CDR3 length is 18 residues. Trimming cost V 0 bases and J 5 bases; bases outside gene matches: 10. CDR1 and CDR2 (germline): SGHAT, FQNNGV.

This clone was recorded a few times. The chain recombines TRBV24-1 with TRBJ1-2; unclear D gene. Germline assignment: CDR1 KGHDR and CDR2 SFDVKD. This CDR3 contains 14 residues. V was pared by 0 bases and J by 6 bases, with 10 bases between. The CDR3 coding sequence is TGTGCCACCAGTGATTTGAAGGGAGGTAATGGCTACACCTTC. This encodes CATSDLKGGNGYTF.

The CDR3 loop reads CASSLGPQDSLYEQYF. The CDR3 DNA reads TGCGCCAGCAGCTTGGGGCCCCAGGACTCCTTATACGAGCAGTACTTC. The chain combines TRBV5-1 with TRBJ2-7, with D perhaps TRBD2 (5 bases). Trimming pared 0 bases from V and 4 bases from J, leaving 17 bases between. Germline values: CDR1 SGHRS, CDR2 YFSETQ. The CDR3 is made up of 16 amino acids.

This chain joins TRBV2 and TRBJ2-5; D perhaps matches TRBD2 (5 bases). Trimming stripped 2 bases from V and 5 bases from J, with 15 bases between. The CDR3 is made up of 15 amino acids. Germline values: CDR1 SNHLY, CDR2 FYNNEI. The CDR3, as DNA: TGTGCCAGCAGTGAAAGCGGCCTGGAGAGTGAGACCCAGTACTTC. As protein: CASSESGLESETQYF.

The CDR3 spells CASSQARDRFSYEQYF. The CDR3 DNA sequence: TGTGCCAGCAGCCAAGCCCGGGACAGATTCTCCTACGAGCAGTACTTC. The rearrangement links TRBV4-2 to TRBJ2-7; 7 positions match TRBD1. CDR1 and CDR2 from the germline V gene are LGHNA and YNFKEQ. CDR3 length: 16 amino acids. J lost 0 bases, V lost 1 base, and 6 bases had no gene match.

The chain uses TRBV27 and TRBJ2-1, with D maybe TRBD1 (6 bases). The germline gives CDR1 MNHEY, CDR2 SMNVEV (reference sequence). Trimming pared 5 bases from V and 3 bases from J, leaving 11 bases between. There are 14 residues in the CDR3. CDR3 residues: CASSRRGDYNEQFF. The CDR3, as DNA: TGTGCCAGCAGTCGCAGGGGAGACTACAATGAGCAGTTCTTC.

The chain combines TRBV7-9 with TRBJ2-3; 11 bases map to TRBD2. Per germline, CDR1 SEHNR and CDR2 FQNEAQ (reference sequence). Trimming cost V 5 bases and J 10 bases; bases outside gene matches: 5. There are 13 residues in the CDR3. This chain's CDR3 is CASSDGLAGAQYF. The CDR3, as DNA: TGTGCCAGCAGCGACGGACTAGCGGGTGCGCAGTATTTT.

CDR3: CASSYLWGGENGYTF. The DNA for the CDR3 is TGTGCCAGCAGCTATCTATGGGGAGGGGAGAATGGCTACACCTTC. The chain couples TRBV7-2 to TRBJ1-2, with D perhaps TRBD1 (5 bases). CDR1 is SGHTA, CDR2 FQGNSA, per germline. Trimming removed 4 bases at V and 6 bases at J, with 18 bases between. This CDR3 spans 15 amino acids.

This rearrangement joins TRBV7-8 to TRBJ2-1; possibly TRBD2 for D (6 bases). The germline CDR1 and CDR2 sequences are SGHVS and FQNEAQ. This CDR3 has 15 residues. Trimming cost V 5 bases and J 6 bases, with 17 bases left between them. In DNA form, the CDR3 reads TGTGCCAGCAGCCCCCCTGGGACTGGATTCAATGAGCAGTTCTTC. Its translation: CASSPPGTGFNEQFF.

This clone was recorded only once. The chain recombines TRBV7-3 with TRBJ2-3; TRBD2 is a possible D gene (5 bases). V was cut by 5 bases and J by 7 bases, with 19 bases left in between. Germline V CDR1 and CDR2: SGHTA, FQGTGA. The CDR3 length is 15 residues. CDR3 loop: CASSPGLVATNTQYF. DNA for the CDR3: TGTGCCAGCAGCCCGGGGTTAGTAGCCACGAATACGCAGTATTTT.

This clone was found a few times. V gene TRBV5-1 combines with J gene TRBJ2-5, with D maybe TRBD1 (6 bases). V dropped 1 base and J dropped 5 bases, with 12 bases sitting between them. Germline CDR1 SGHRS, CDR2 YFSETQ. The CDR3 consists of 14 residues. Here the CDR3 reads CASSLTGTGETQYF. CDR3 bases: TGCGCCAGCAGCTTGACAGGGACCGGGGAGACCCAGTACTTC.

The chain employs TRBV21-1 and TRBJ2-1; TRBD2 was called by the table and not checked on the DNA. TRBV21-1 is a known pseudogene. This CDR3 has 16 amino acids. The CDR3 region is CASSSAGLAPFNEQFF. The CDR3 nucleotides read TGTGCCAGCAGCAGCGCGGGACTAGCGCCCTTCAATGAGCAGTTCTTC.

This clone was detected once. The V call is TRBV19, the J call TRBJ1-1; no clear D gene. V lost 3 bases, J lost 3 bases, and 17 bases lay in between. The CDR3 has 16 amino acids. In germline, CDR1 is LNHDA, CDR2 SQIVND (reference sequence). The CDR3 here is CASSIPPGEADTEAFF. The CDR3 DNA is TGTGCCAGTAGTATCCCCCCCGGTGAGGCGGACACTGAAGCTTTCTTT.

The V gene is TRBV2, the J gene TRBJ2-5; perhaps TRBD2 as D (6 bases). Trimming shortened V by 8 bases and J by 5 bases, and 15 bases separated the two germline ends. This CDR3 contains 13 residues. Germline V gene data show CDR1 as SNHLY and CDR2 as FYNNEI. CDR3 in DNA: TGTGCCAGCGGGAGGAGGGCCGGGGAGACCCAGTACTTC. Translating gives CASGRRAGETQYF.

This rearrangement joins TRBV6-5 to TRBJ2-1; D might be TRBD2 (5 bases). Germline V gene sequence: CDR1 MNHEY, CDR2 SVGAGI. The CDR3 spans 14 residues. V shed 9 bases and J shed 7 bases, with 19 bases lying between them. CDR3 coding DNA: TGTGCCAGTCGTAGGCCGGGGATGGGGAATGAGCAGTTCTTC. Translation: CASRRPGMGNEQFF.

This rearrangement joins TRBV18 to TRBJ2-1; 8 bases fit TRBD2. Germline values: CDR1 KGHSH, CDR2 LQKENI. V shed 3 bases, J shed 2 bases, and the junction held 12 bases outside the gene matches. The CDR3 is made up of 18 amino acids. The CDR3 sequence is CASSPFSGGLNPYNEQFF. DNA of the CDR3: TGTGCCAGCTCACCTTTTTCGGGGGGGCTGAACCCCTACAATGAGCAGTTCTTC.

In its sample, this clone was seen once. V is TRBV5-1 and J is TRBJ1-3; TRBD1 aligns across 9 bases. CDR3 length: 16 residues. The V gene's germline CDR1 is SGHRS and CDR2 YFSETQ. Germline trimming cut 3 bases from V and 0 bases from J; bases unmatched to any gene: 4. In DNA, the CDR3 is TGCGCCAGCAGCTCGGGGACAGGGACCTCTGGAAACACCATATATTTT. Its protein is CASSSGTGTSGNTIYF.

The rearrangement uses TRBV7-9 and TRBJ2-1; D is uncertain. CDR3 size: 13 residues. CDR1 and CDR2 from the germline V gene are SEHNR and FQNEAQ (reference sequence). V shed 5 bases and J shed 5 bases, with 10 bases lying between them. CDR3 loop: CASSIQNNNEQFF. In DNA form, the CDR3 reads TGTGCCAGCAGCATACAAAACAACAATGAGCAGTTCTTC.

This clone occurred a few times. The chain employs TRBV19 and TRBJ1-2, with D tentatively TRBD1 (6 bases). The CDR3 spans 15 residues. Deletions cut 7 bases from V and 0 bases from J, with 15 bases between. From germline, CDR1 is LNHDA and CDR2 SQIVND (reference sequence). CDR3 protein: CASTSHGTPNYGYTF. The CDR3 DNA is TGTGCCAGTACTTCCCACGGGACACCTAACTATGGCTACACCTTC.

The chain recombines TRBV7-2 with TRBJ2-7; 8 nucleotides match TRBD1. The germline V gene has CDR1 SGHTA and CDR2 FQGNSA. With 1 base clipped from V and 6 bases from J, the junction kept 14 bases outside the gene matches. This CDR3 has 17 residues. The CDR3 protein is CASSLGVQGARNGEQYF. In DNA, the CDR3 is TGTGCCAGCAGCTTAGGAGTTCAGGGGGCGCGGAACGGCGAGCAGTACTTC.

This chain links TRBV6-1 with TRBJ1-2, with TRBD1 matching 7 bases. The germline V gene has CDR1 MNHNS and CDR2 SASEGT. The junction had 0 bases not matched to a gene; V was cut back by 0 bases and J by 5 bases. The CDR3 covers 13 residues. CDR3 loop: CASSEAGQYGYTF. In nucleotides, the CDR3 is TGTGCCAGCAGTGAAGCGGGACAGTATGGCTACACCTTC.

The chain combines TRBV6-6 with TRBJ1-2; D gene unclear. Between the trimmed V and J ends, which lost 0 bases and 5 bases, there was a span of 13 bases. Per germline, CDR1 MNHNY and CDR2 SVGAGI (reference sequence). The CDR3 is made up of 15 amino acids. CDR3 in DNA: TGTGCCAGCAGTTACTCGCAGGAACTTCTTTATGGCTACACCTTC. Its protein product is CASSYSQELLYGYTF.

This clone was detected a few times. The chain joins TRBV5-1 to TRBJ1-2; D unresolved. The CDR3 consists of 14 residues. From germline, CDR1 is SGHRS and CDR2 YFSETQ. V lost 3 bases and J 5 bases, leaving 14 bases between the germline ends. CDR3 nucleotide sequence: TGCGCCAGCAGCTCCGGAGCCCTCACTTATGGCTACACCTTC. It codes for CASSSGALTYGYTF.

This clone was recorded only once. V gene TRBV5-6 combines with J gene TRBJ2-3, with D unclear. This CDR3 is 14 amino acids long. V shed 1 base and J shed 1 base, with 7 bases lying between them. Germline V gives CDR1 SGHDT, CDR2 YYEEEE. CDR3 sequence reads: CASSLFSGTDTQYF. CDR3 nucleotides: TGTGCCAGCAGCTTGTTTTCCGGCACAGATACGCAGTATTTT.